Listed below are T cell receptor beta chains from one sample, sequenced in a study of blood T cell repertoires in COVID-19. Some clones are missing from TCRdb's copy, which holds only in-frame ones; the method was immunoSEQ multiplex PCR. Of fewer than 200,000 clones listed, roughly 89% are singletons. Sequences were obtained from peripheral blood. These TCRs come from a woman aged 60-70 years who had recovered from COVID-19. The CDR3 runs from the conserved cysteine through the conserved F or W. D genes are given only for firm matches. Not every row has a clone size; where given, it reads once, few, many or a size class.

>-|TRBV28|TRBJ1-1|TRBD1
CASSLGGGAPTEAFF
TGTGCCAGCAGTTTAGGAGGGGGCGCGCCTACTGAAGCTTTCTTT
>-|TRBV7-8|TRBJ1-2|-
CASSSRGQASNYGYTF
TGTGCCAGCAGCTCTAGAGGGCAGGCCTCTAACTATGGCTACACCTTC
>-|TRBV9|TRBJ2-5|-
CASSVEAGYQETQYF
TGTGCCAGCAGCGTAGAGGCGGGGTACCAAGAGACCCAGTACTTC
>-|TRBV3-1/TRBV3-2|TRBJ2-1|TRBD2
CASSQDPGTSGSRGQFF
TGTGCCAGCAGCCAAGATCCCGGGACTAGCGGGTCCAGGGGGCAGTTCTTC
>-|TRBV6-5|TRBJ1-2|-
CASTTQGLTGYTF
TGTGCCAGCACAACCCAGGGTTTGACGGGCTACACCTTC
>-|TRBV28|TRBJ1-2|TRBD1
CASRGRDRGYGYTF
TGTGCCAGCAGGGGGCGGGACAGGGGGTATGGCTACACCTTC
>-|TRBV30|TRBJ1-1|-
CAWSPRNTEAFF
TGTGCCTGGAGTCCGCGGAACACTGAAGCTTTCTTT
>-|TRBV11-2|TRBJ2-5|TRBD1
CASSLADRTVQETQYF
TGTGCCAGCAGCTTGGCGGACAGGACTGTCCAAGAGACCCAGTACTTC
>-|TRBV25-1|TRBJ2-4|TRBD1
CASSIQGAYYF
TGTGCCAGCAGTATCCAGGGGGCATATTACTTC
>-|TRBV28|TRBJ1-1|-
CASSLPLGGGTEAFF
TGTGCCAGCAGTTTACCACTAGGGGGGGGCACTGAAGCTTTCTTT
>once|TRBV7-2|TRBJ2-7|-
CASSLFRDTSYEQYF
TGTGCCAGCAGTCTATTCCGGGACACCTCCTACGAGCAGTACTTC
>-|TRBV6-4|TRBJ2-5|-
CASSDSRSLQETQYF
TGTGCCAGCAGTGACTCGAGAAGCCTCCAAGAGACCCAGTACTTC
>-|TRBV5-8|TRBJ1-2|-
CASSLGQATPYGYTF
TGTGCCAGCAGCTTGGGACAGGCAACACCCTATGGCTACACCTTC
>once|TRBV5-1|TRBJ2-7|TRBD1
CASSPPGQGYYEQYF
TGCGCCAGCAGCCCCCCGGGACAGGGTTACTACGAGCAGTACTTC
>-|TRBV19|TRBJ1-1|-
CASSTHAGANTEAFF
TGTGCCAGTAGTACACATGCAGGGGCGAACACTGAAGCTTTCTTT
>-|TRBV9|TRBJ2-5|TRBD1
CASSVETGYQETQYF
TGTGCCAGCAGCGTAGAGACAGGGTACCAAGAGACCCAGTACTTC
>once|TRBV12-3/TRBV12-4|TRBJ2-3|-
CASSINRDVTQYF
TGTGCCAGCAGTATCAACAGGGATGTCACGCAGTATTTT
>-|TRBV29-1|TRBJ1-2|-
CSASAANYGYTF
TGCAGCGCCTCGGCGGCGAACTATGGCTACACCTTC
>-|TRBV5-8|TRBJ2-1|TRBD2
CASSHESLAGRDEQFF
TGTGCCAGCAGCCACGAATCACTGGCGGGGAGGGATGAGCAGTTCTTC
>-|TRBV14|TRBJ1-1|TRBD1
CASSQDWGTGGEAEAFF
TGTGCCAGCAGCCAAGACTGGGGGACAGGGGGTGAAGCTGAAGCTTTCTTT
>-|TRBV5-4|TRBJ2-6|-
CASSGRGANVLTF
TGTGCCAGCAGCGGGAGAGGGGCCAACGTCCTGACTTTC
>-|TRBV9|TRBJ2-7|TRBD2
CASSPGGTQRVYEQYF
TGTGCCAGCAGCCCCGGGGGGACTCAAAGGGTCTACGAGCAGTACTTC
>few|TRBV19|TRBJ2-7|-
CASSRKSGISYEQYF
TGTGCCAGCTCACGAAAGTCAGGGATCTCCTACGAGCAGTACTTC
>-|TRBV6-6|TRBJ1-1|TRBD1
CASSYGEGAEAFF
TGTGCCAGCAGTTACGGCGAGGGGGCGGAAGCTTTCTTT
>-|TRBV7-9|TRBJ1-2|-
CASSSGLRGYTF
TGTGCCAGCAGCTCCGGTTTGAGGGGCTACACCTTC
>-|TRBV3-1/TRBV3-2|TRBJ1-5|-
CASSQADNNQPQHF
TGTGCCAGCAGCCAAGCAGACAACAATCAGCCCCAGCATTTT
>once|TRBV29-1|TRBJ1-5|TRBD1
CSVGQGRNQPQHF
TGCAGCGTTGGACAGGGGCGAAATCAGCCCCAGCATTTT
>-|TRBV18|TRBJ2-7|-
CASSPPPDRLGYEQYF
TGTGCCAGCTCACCACCTCCCGACAGGCTGGGCTACGAGCAGTACTTC
>-|TRBV21-1|TRBJ1-2|-
CASSKAPGRGHGINYGYTF
TGTGCCAGCAGCAAAGCCCCCGGGCGAGGGCACGGAATAAACTATGGCTACACCTTC
>-|TRBV3-1/TRBV3-2|TRBJ2-5|-
CASSQSIGQETQYF
TGTGCCAGCAGCCAATCTATCGGCCAAGAGACCCAGTACTTC
>-|TRBV6-4|TRBJ2-2|TRBD1
CASRGQGAGELFF
TGTGCCAGCAGGGGACAGGGGGCCGGGGAGCTGTTTTTT
>-|TRBV5-1|TRBJ1-6|TRBD1
CASSTTRQGSSPLHF
TGCGCCAGCAGCACCACCAGACAGGGTTCTTCACCCCTCCACTTT
>-|TRBV10-3|TRBJ1-2|TRBD1
CAISGPPLTGDGYTF
TGTGCCATCAGTGGCCCCCCGCTGACAGGGGATGGCTACACCTTC
>-|TRBV7-2|TRBJ2-5|-
CASSLARGTQYF
TGTGCCAGCAGCTTAGCCCGGGGGACCCAGTACTTC
>-|TRBV6-5|TRBJ1-1|-
CASSYSRQMNTEAFF
TGTGCCAGCAGTTACTCGCGACAGATGAACACTGAAGCTTTCTTT
>-|TRBV7-6|TRBJ2-7|TRBD1
CASTPGTVAYEQYF
TGTGCCAGCACCCCCGGGACAGTGGCCTACGAGCAGTACTTC
>-|TRBV24-1|TRBJ2-3|-
CATSDPSRTDTQYF
TGTGCCACCAGTGATCCCTCCAGGACAGATACGCAGTATTTT
>-|TRBV5-1|TRBJ1-3|TRBD1
CASRDLSGGENSGNTIYF
TGCGCCAGCAGAGACCTTTCAGGGGGCGAAAACTCTGGAAACACCATATATTTT
>-|TRBV28|TRBJ1-1|-
CASSLRSGALGTEAFF
TGTGCCAGCAGTTTACGGTCTGGGGCCCTGGGCACTGAAGCTTTCTTT
>-|TRBV6-6|TRBJ1-2|-
CASSYLGVGNYGYTF
TGTGCCAGCAGTTATCTCGGGGTCGGTAACTATGGCTACACCTTC
>-|TRBV24-1|TRBJ2-2|TRBD2
CATSDPSAGGRGELFF
TGTGCCACCAGTGATCCGTCAGCGGGGGGCCGCGGGGAGCTGTTTTTT
>few|TRBV6-5|TRBJ1-5|-
CASSYGQTVRPQHF
TGTGCCAGCAGTTACGGACAGACGGTTCGGCCCCAGCATTTT
>few|TRBV5-1|TRBJ1-2|-
CASSLQGESYGYTF
TGCGCCAGCAGCCTCCAGGGCGAATCCTATGGCTACACCTTC
>once|TRBV19|TRBJ1-2|-
CASSMAQPGYGYTF
TGTGCCAGTAGTATGGCCCAGCCAGGGTATGGCTACACCTTC
>-|TRBV6-6|TRBJ1-1|-
CASSRGVPEAFF
TGTGCCAGCAGTAGGGGCGTTCCTGAAGCTTTCTTT
>-|TRBV5-1|TRBJ2-7|TRBD1
CASSQGQGEREQYF
TGCGCCAGCAGCCAGGGACAGGGGGAGCGCGAGCAGTACTTC
>-|TRBV3-1/TRBV3-2|TRBJ2-2|-
CASSQDLLAGELFF
TGTGCCAGCAGCCAAGATCTTCTCGCCGGGGAGCTGTTTTTT
>-|TRBV6-5|TRBJ2-7|-
CASSYGGFDEQYF
TGTGCCAGCAGTTACGGGGGGTTCGACGAGCAGTACTTC
>-|TRBV29-1|TRBJ2-1|TRBD2
CSVTGTSGPSGFF
TGCAGCGTAACCGGGACTAGCGGGCCAAGCGGGTTCTTC
>-|TRBV4-1|TRBJ1-1|-
CASSHPRSEGRRAFF
TGCGCCAGCAGCCATCCCCGCTCGGAGGGGCGCAGAGCTTTCTTT
>-|TRBV2|TRBJ1-2|TRBD1
CASRWQGADYGYTF
TGTGCCAGCAGGTGGCAGGGGGCCGACTATGGCTACACCTTC
>-|TRBV23-1|TRBJ2-5|TRBD2
CATKAGQRGETQYF
TGCGCCACCAAAGCGGGGCAGAGGGGAGAGACCCAGTACTTC
>-|TRBV5-4|TRBJ2-3|TRBD2
CASSLGGLAGAVDTQYF
TGTGCCAGCAGCTTGGGAGGACTAGCGGGGGCAGTAGATACGCAGTATTTT